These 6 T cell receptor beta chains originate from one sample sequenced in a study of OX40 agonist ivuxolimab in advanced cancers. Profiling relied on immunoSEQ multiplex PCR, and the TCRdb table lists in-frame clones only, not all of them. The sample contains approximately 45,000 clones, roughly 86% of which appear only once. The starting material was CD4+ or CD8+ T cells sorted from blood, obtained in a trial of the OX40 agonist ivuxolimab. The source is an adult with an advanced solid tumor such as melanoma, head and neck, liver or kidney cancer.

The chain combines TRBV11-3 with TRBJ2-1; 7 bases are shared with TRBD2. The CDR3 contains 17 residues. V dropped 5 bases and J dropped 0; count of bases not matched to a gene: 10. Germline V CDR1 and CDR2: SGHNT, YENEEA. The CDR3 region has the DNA TGTGCCAGCAGCCTCTCTAGCGGACTATACTCCTACAATGAGCAGTTCTTC. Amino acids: CASSLSSGLYSYNEQFF.

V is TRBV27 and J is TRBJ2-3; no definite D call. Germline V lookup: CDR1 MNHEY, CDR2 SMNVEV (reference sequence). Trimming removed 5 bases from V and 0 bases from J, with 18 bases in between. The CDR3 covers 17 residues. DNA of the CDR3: TGTGCCAGCAGTCCGATGATCCTTTTTACTAGCACAGATACGCAGTATTTT. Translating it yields CASSPMILFTSTDTQYF.

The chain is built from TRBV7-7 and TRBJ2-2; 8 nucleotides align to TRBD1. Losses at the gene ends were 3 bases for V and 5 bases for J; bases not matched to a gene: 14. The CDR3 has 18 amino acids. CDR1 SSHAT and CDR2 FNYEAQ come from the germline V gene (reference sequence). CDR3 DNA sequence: TGTGCCAGCAGCTTGATTATCGGACAGGGAGATGAGACCGGGGAGCTGTTTTTT. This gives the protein CASSLIIGQGDETGELFF.

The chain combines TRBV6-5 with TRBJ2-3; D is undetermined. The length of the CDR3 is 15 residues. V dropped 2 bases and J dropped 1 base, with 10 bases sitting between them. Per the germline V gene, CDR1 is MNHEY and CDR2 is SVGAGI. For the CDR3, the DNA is TGTGCCAGCAGTTACGTCTTCGAGGGCACAGATACGCAGTATTTT. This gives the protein CASSYVFEGTDTQYF.

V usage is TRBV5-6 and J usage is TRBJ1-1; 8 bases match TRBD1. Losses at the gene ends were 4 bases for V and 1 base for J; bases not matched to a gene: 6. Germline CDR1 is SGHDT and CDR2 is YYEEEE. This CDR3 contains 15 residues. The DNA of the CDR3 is TGTGCCAGCAGCGGGACCGGGACAGGGAACACTGAAGCTTTCTTT. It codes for CASSGTGTGNTEAFF.

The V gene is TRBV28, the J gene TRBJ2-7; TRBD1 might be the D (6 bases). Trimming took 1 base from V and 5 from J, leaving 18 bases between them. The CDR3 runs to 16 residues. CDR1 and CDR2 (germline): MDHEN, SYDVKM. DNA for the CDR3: TGTGCCAGCAGTTTATTGGGTGGGGGCTTTATCGACGAGCAGTACTTC. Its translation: CASSLLGGGFIDEQYF. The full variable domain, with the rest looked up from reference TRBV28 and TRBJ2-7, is DVKVTQSSRYLVKRTGEKVFLECVQDMDHENMFWYRQDPGLGLRLIYFSYDVKMKEKGDIPEGYSVSREKKERFSLILESASTNQTSMYLCASSLLGGGFIDEQYFGPGTRLTVT.